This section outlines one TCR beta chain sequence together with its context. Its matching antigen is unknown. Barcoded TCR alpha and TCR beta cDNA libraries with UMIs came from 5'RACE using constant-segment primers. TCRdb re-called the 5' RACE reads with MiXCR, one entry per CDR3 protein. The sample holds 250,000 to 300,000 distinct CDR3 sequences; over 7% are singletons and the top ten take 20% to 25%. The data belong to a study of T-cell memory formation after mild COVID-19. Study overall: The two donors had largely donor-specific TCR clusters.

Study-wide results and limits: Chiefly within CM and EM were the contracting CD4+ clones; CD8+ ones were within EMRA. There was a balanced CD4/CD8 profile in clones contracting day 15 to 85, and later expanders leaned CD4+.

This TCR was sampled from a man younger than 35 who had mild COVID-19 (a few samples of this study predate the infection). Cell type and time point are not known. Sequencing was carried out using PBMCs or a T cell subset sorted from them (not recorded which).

The CDR3 here is CASRNRGGFAEAFF. The CDR3 DNA follows: TGTGCCAGCAGAAACAGGGGAGGCTTCGCGGAAGCTTTCTTT. The V and J genes are TRBV12-3 or TRBV12-4 and TRBJ1-1, with 7 positions matching TRBD1. The CDR3 is made up of 14 amino acids. V gave up 6 bases and J gave up 8 bases; unmatched junction bases: 12.